This TCR beta chain was identified during a study of blood T cell repertoires in COVID-19. For the study at large: Samples taken during acute and convalescent COVID-19 were collected in the United States, Italy and Spain.

Germline CDR1 reads LNHDA; CDR2 reads SQIVND (reference sequence). V was pared by 6 bases and J by 7 bases, with 15 bases between. The CDR3 contains 13 residues. Original methodology: Scientists estimated how many nucleated cells there were by amplifying reference gene primers. Only in-frame clones appear in the TCRdb table, and some are missing; sequencing was by immunoSEQ multiplex PCR. V, J and clone size were drawn from that table, and D and trimming were deduced from the DNA. The repertoire includes about 95,000 clones, 81% of them detected once, and more than 20% sits in the top ten. This receptor was obtained from a man older than 75 with active or convalescent COVID-19. The rearrangement joins TRBV19 to TRBJ1-1; possible D gene TRBD1, 5 bases. The sample taken for sequencing was peripheral blood. The CDR3 DNA is TGTGCCAGTAGGCCCGGGCCTCAGGGTGAAGCTTTCTTT. It is translated as CASRPGPQGEAFF.